Presented here are 21 T cell receptor beta chains from one specimen sequenced in a study of blood T cell repertoires in COVID-19. Profiled with immunoSEQ multiplex PCR; TCRdb holds only in-frame clones, not every one. The data contain roughly 250,000 clones, approximately 83% of them singletons. Sequencing was performed on PBMCs or T cells enriched from blood (not recorded which). The receptors were gathered from a young woman who had recovered from COVID-19.

This chain uses TRBV12-3 or TRBV12-4 with TRBJ1-2, with a tentative D call TRBD1 (5 bases). V lost 1 base and J 7 bases, leaving 7 bases between the germline ends. CDR3 length equals 12 residues. The CDR3 sequence is CASSLGGVGYTF. The CDR3 bases are TGTGCCAGCAGTTTAGGGGGGGTTGGCTACACCTTC.

The chain recombines TRBV5-1 with TRBJ2-1; D remains unclear. The CDR3 is 13 amino acids. The V gene lost 0 bases and the J gene lost 9 bases, with 10 bases spanning the gap. Germline CDR1 SGHRS, CDR2 YFSETQ. CDR3 residues: CASSLDSLGEQFF. CDR3 bases: TGCGCCAGCAGCTTGGATTCTCTCGGTGAGCAGTTCTTC.

The V and J genes are TRBV10-3 and TRBJ2-5, with 9 bases fitting TRBD2. Losses at the gene ends were 5 bases for V and 5 bases for J; bases not matched to a gene: 12. This CDR3 has 16 amino acids. The germline gives CDR1 ENHRY, CDR2 SYGVKD. The CDR3 coding sequence is TGTGCCATCAGTCAGGCTCGCGGGAGGGGACGGGAGACCCAGTACTTC. Its protein is CAISQARGRGRETQYF.

This chain links TRBV4-1 with TRBJ2-5; 10 bases fit TRBD2. The CDR3 covers 14 residues. The trim removed 4 bases at V and 5 bases at J, leaving 4 bases unmatched. The germline gives CDR1 MGHRA, CDR2 YSYEKL. The CDR3, as DNA: TGCGCCAGCAGCCCCGGGACTAGCGAGGAGACCCAGTACTTC. Residues: CASSPGTSEETQYF.

This sequence joins TRBV30 and TRBJ2-7, with D possibly TRBD2 on 6 matching bases. CDR1 and CDR2 (germline): GTSNPN, SVGIG (reference sequence). Trimming shortened V by 4 bases and J by 4 bases, and 11 bases separated the two germline ends. CDR3 length equals 12 residues. CDR3 sequence (DNA): TGTGCCTGGATAAGACGGGAGTACGAGCAGTACTTC. It specifies CAWIRREYEQYF.

Details on this clone: The sample has other DNA sequences that encode this CDR3 too. In DNA, the CDR3 is TGTGCCAGCAGTCCCCGGGGGAACACTGAAGCTTTCTTT. This encodes CASSPRGNTEAFF. This chain joins TRBV6-5 and TRBJ1-1; no firm D call. CDR3 length equals 13 residues. CDR1 is MNHEY and CDR2 is SVGAGI in the germline V gene. Trimming took off 5 bases at V and 1 base at J, with 8 bases between the two ends.

This clone occurred once. The J gene is TRBJ1-1, the V gene TRBV11-1; unclear D gene. The CDR3 has 14 amino acids. Deletions cut 3 bases from V and 2 bases from J, with 10 bases between. The germline V gene encodes CDR1 SGHAT and CDR2 FQDESV (reference sequence). The CDR3 reads CASSFYNHNTEAFF. The DNA of the CDR3 is TGTGCCAGCAGCTTTTACAATCACAACACTGAAGCTTTCTTT.

The chain couples TRBV28 to TRBJ2-2; 7 positions agree with TRBD1. V lost 10 bases and J lost 4; bases outside the gene matches: 9. The CDR3 runs 14 residues. Germline assignment: CDR1 MDHEN and CDR2 SYDVKM. In nucleotides, the CDR3 is TGTGCCATCGAAAGGGGGCCTGCCACCGGGGAGCTGTTTTTT. Protein: CAIERGPATGELFF.

The chain joins TRBV10-3 to TRBJ2-2, with D possibly TRBD2 on 6 matching bases. The CDR3 totals 15 residues. The germline gives CDR1 ENHRY, CDR2 SYGVKD. Trimming took 2 bases from V and 4 from J, leaving 11 bases between them. In DNA form, the CDR3 reads TGTGCCATCAGTGAGGGGGGGATCTCCACCGGGGAGCTGTTTTTT. It translates to CAISEGGISTGELFF.

Written as DNA, the CDR3 is TGTGCCAGCAGTTTCGCAGCGGGAGGACTGAATGAGCAGTTCTTC. Translating gives CASSFAAGGLNEQFF. The chain carries TRBV28 and TRBJ2-1, with TRBD2 identical over 9 bases. V lost 3 bases, J lost 7 bases, and 7 bases stayed unmatched. Germline CDR1 is MDHEN and CDR2 is SYDVKM. The CDR3 covers 15 residues.

This chain connects TRBV7-8 to TRBJ1-6, with D possibly TRBD1 on 6 matching bases. Germline CDR1 and CDR2: SGHVS and FQNEAQ. The CDR3 has 17 residues. V dropped 8 bases and J dropped 10 bases, with 27 bases sitting between them. The CDR3 loop is CASVTGGELGLRSPLHF. As DNA, the CDR3 is TGTGCCAGCGTTACGGGGGGCGAGCTGGGGTTGCGGTCACCCCTCCACTTT.

V gene TRBV28 combines with J gene TRBJ2-3; the match to TRBD2 covers 7 bases. V lost 4 bases, J lost 1 base, and 5 bases stayed unmatched. Germline assignment: CDR1 MDHEN and CDR2 SYDVKM. The CDR3 length is 15 residues. The CDR3 here is CASSSSSGGTDTQYF. The CDR3 DNA sequence: TGTGCCAGCAGTTCCTCGAGCGGGGGCACAGATACGCAGTATTTT.

The chain is built from TRBV18 and TRBJ1-5, with 7 bases fitting TRBD1. The CDR3 runs to 15 residues. Germline-derived CDR1 and CDR2 are KGHSH and LQKENI. Unmatched junction bases numbered 5, after V lost 6 bases and J lost 0 bases. CDR3 nucleotide sequence: TGTGCCAGCTCGTCAAACAGGGGTAGCAATCAGCCCCAGCATTTT. Translated, it gives CASSSNRGSNQPQHF.

CDR3 protein: CASSEGQRGYTF. CDR3 DNA: TGCGCCAGCAGCGAAGGACAGCGTGGCTACACCTTC. The rearrangement joins TRBV5-1 to TRBJ1-2, with a tentative D call TRBD1 (6 bases). Germline values: CDR1 SGHRS, CDR2 YFSETQ. Trimming pared 4 bases from V and 7 bases from J, leaving 11 bases between. CDR3 length: 12 amino acids.

The V and J genes are TRBV29-1 and TRBJ1-4; weak D call: TRBD1 (6 bases). The CDR3 runs to 14 residues. V dropped 4 bases and J dropped 0 bases, with 9 bases sitting between them. Germline loops: CDR1 SQVTM, CDR2 ANQGSEA. DNA for the CDR3: TGCAGCGTTGTAAAGGGGGCAACTAATGAAAAACTGTTTTTT. This translates into CSVVKGATNEKLFF.

The chain recombines TRBV4-2 with TRBJ1-2, with 8 bases fitting TRBD1. V shed 1 base, J shed 3 bases, and the junction held 13 bases outside the gene matches. The germline gives CDR1 LGHNA, CDR2 YNFKEQ. The CDR3 totals 18 residues. CDR3 residues: CASSQVRGQENTDYGYTF. CDR3 nucleotide sequence: TGTGCCAGCAGCCAAGTTAGGGGACAGGAGAATACTGACTATGGCTACACCTTC.

The genes are TRBV24-1 and TRBJ1-4; the D is unclear. Trimming left V 2 bases short and J 4 bases short, with 4 bases between. This CDR3 has 13 residues. CDR1 and CDR2 (germline): KGHDR, SFDVKD. The CDR3 protein is CATSDSGNEKLFF. CDR3 nucleotide sequence: TGTGCCACCAGTGATTCCGGTAATGAAAAACTGTTTTTT.

This chain connects TRBV3-1 (or the pseudogene TRBV3-2) to TRBJ1-6; TRBD1 matches 7 bases. The V segment lost 1 base and the J segment 7 bases; nucleotides outside the gene matches: 1. CDR1 is LGHDT and CDR2 is YNNKEL in the germline V gene (reference sequence). There are 14 residues in the CDR3. This CDR3 is CASSQGQGNSPLHF. The CDR3 DNA is TGTGCCAGCAGCCAAGGACAGGGAAATTCACCCCTCCACTTT.

V usage is TRBV27 and J usage is TRBJ2-2; 8 bases map to TRBD2. V was clipped by 3 bases and J by 6 bases; unmatched bases: 6. The germline V gene has CDR1 MNHEY and CDR2 SMNVEV (reference sequence). CDR3 length: 15 amino acids. The CDR3 sequence is CASSLAGGLAGELFF. CDR3 nucleotide sequence: TGTGCCAGCAGTTTGGCGGGGGGCCTCGCCGGGGAGCTGTTTTTT.

The CDR3 region has the DNA TGTGCCAGCAGCTTAACGGGAGTTAGGAGGGATACGCAGTATTTT. It specifies CASSLTGVRRDTQYF. The rearrangement uses TRBV5-6 and TRBJ2-3, with D possibly TRBD2 on 6 matching bases. CDR1 and CDR2 from the germline V gene are SGHDT and YYEEEE. The CDR3 totals 15 residues. Trimming took 2 bases from V and 6 from J, leaving 16 bases between them.

J is TRBJ1-3 and V is TRBV3-1 (or the pseudogene TRBV3-2), with 7 bases identical to TRBD1. The CDR3 spans 17 residues. V was pared by 3 bases and J by 2 bases, with 10 bases of the junction left unmatched. Germline-derived CDR1 and CDR2 are LGHDT and YNNKEL (reference sequence). The DNA for the CDR3 is TGTGCCAGCAGCCAGGAGACAGGGTTTTTCGCTGGAAACACCATATATTTT. Amino acid sequence: CASSQETGFFAGNTIYF.